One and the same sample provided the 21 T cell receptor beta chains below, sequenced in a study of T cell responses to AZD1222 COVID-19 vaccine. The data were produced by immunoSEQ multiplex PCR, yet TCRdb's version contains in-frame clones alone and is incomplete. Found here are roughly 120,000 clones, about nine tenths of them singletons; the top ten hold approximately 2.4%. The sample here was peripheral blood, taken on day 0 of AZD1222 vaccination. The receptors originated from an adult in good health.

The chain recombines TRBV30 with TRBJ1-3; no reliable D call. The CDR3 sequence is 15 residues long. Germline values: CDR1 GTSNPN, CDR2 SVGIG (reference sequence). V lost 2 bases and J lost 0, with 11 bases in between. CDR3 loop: CAWSNPGLSGNTIYF. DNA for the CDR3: TGTGCCTGGAGTAATCCAGGACTCTCTGGAAACACCATATATTTT. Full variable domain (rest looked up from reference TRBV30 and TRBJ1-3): SQTIHQWPATLVQPVGSPLSLECTVEGTSNPNLYWYRQAAGRGLQLLFYSVGIGQISSEVPQNLSASRPQDRQFILSSKKLLLSDSGFYLCAWSNPGLSGNTIYFGEGSWLTVV.

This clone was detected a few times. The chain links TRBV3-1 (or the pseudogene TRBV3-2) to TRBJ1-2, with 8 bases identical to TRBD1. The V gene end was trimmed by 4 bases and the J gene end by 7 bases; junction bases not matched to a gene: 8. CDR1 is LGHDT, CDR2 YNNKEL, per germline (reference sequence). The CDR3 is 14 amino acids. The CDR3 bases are TGTGCCAGCAGCCTACAGGGGGTAACGGGTGGCTACACCTTC. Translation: CASSLQGVTGGYTF.

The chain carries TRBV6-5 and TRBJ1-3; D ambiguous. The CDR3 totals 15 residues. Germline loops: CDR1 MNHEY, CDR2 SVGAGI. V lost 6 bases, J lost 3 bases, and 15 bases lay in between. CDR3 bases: TGTGCCAGCAGCCCCGCGGGCTGGGTTGGAAACACCATATATTTT. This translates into CASSPAGWVGNTIYF.

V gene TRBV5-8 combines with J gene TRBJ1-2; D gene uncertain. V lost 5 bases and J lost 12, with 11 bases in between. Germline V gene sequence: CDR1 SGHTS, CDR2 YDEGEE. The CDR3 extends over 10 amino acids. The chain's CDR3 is CASSPERHTF. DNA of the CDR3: TGTGCCAGCAGTCCAGAAAGGCACACCTTC.

The CDR3 here is CASSFSPQGATSGANVLTF. The CDR3 DNA sequence: TGTGCCAGCAGTTTTTCCCCACAGGGGGCTACCTCTGGGGCCAACGTCCTGACTTTC. V is TRBV27 and J is TRBJ2-6; TRBD1 aligns across 9 bases. The germline V gene encodes CDR1 MNHEY and CDR2 SMNVEV (reference sequence). Germline trimming cut 3 bases from V and 0 bases from J; bases unmatched to any gene: 9. This CDR3 spans 19 amino acids.

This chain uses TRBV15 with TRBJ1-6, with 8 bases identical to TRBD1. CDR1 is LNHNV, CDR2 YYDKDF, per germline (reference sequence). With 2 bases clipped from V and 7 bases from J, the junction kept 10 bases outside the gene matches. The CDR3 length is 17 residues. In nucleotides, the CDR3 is TGTGCCACCAGCAGATCCCCGACAGGGGTAGGCAATTCACCCCTCCACTTT. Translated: CATSRSPTGVGNSPLHF.

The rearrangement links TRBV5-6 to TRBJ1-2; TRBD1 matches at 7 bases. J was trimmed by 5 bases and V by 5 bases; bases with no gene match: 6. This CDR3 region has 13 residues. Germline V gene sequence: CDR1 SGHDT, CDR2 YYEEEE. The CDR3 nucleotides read TGTGCCAGCAGGGCGACAGGGCCGTATGGCTACACCTTC. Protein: CASRATGPYGYTF.

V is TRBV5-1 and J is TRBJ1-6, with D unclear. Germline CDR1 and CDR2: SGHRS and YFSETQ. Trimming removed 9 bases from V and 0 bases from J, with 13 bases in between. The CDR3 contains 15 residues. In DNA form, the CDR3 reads TGCGCCACTCGTTTTGAGAGCTCCTATAATTCACCCCTCCACTTT. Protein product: CATRFESSYNSPLHF.

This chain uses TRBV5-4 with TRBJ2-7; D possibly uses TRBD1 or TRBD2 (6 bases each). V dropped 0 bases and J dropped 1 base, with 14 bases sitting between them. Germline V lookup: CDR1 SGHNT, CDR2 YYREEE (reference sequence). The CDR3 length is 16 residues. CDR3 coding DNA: TGTGCCAGCAGCTTGGAGGGGGGCAGACAGTCCTACGAGCAGTACTTC. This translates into CASSLEGGRQSYEQYF.

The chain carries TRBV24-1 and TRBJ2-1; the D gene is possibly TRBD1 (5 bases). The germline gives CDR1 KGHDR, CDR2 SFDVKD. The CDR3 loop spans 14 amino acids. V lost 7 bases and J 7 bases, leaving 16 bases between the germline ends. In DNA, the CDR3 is TGTGCCACCAGCCGACGGGCAGGGCTTAATGAGCAGTTCTTC. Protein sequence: CATSRRAGLNEQFF.

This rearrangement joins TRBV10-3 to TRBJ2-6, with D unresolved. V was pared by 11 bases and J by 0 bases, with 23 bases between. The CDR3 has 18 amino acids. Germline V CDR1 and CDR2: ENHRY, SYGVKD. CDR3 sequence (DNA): TGTGCCTCCCACCAACTTCCATTAGGCACCTCTGGGGCCAACGTCCTGACTTTC. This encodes CASHQLPLGTSGANVLTF.

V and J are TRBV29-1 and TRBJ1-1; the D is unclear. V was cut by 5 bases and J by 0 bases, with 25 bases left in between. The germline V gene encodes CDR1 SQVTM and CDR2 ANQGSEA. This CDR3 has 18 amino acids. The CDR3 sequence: CSVFSSDRGIGMNTEAFF. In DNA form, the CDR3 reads TGCAGCGTTTTTTCCTCCGACCGGGGTATTGGAATGAACACTGAAGCTTTCTTT.

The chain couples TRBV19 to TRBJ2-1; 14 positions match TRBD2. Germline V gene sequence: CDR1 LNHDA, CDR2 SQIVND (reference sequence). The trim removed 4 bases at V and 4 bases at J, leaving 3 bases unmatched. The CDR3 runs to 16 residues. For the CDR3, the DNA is TGTGCCAGTAGTAGGACTAGCGGGAGGTTATACAATGAGCAGTTCTTC. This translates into CASSRTSGRLYNEQFF.

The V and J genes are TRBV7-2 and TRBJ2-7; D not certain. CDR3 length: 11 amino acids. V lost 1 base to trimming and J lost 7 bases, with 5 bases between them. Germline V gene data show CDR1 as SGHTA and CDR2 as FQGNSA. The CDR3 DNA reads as TGTGCCAGCAGCTTAGATCGGGAGCAGTACTTC. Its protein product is CASSLDREQYF.

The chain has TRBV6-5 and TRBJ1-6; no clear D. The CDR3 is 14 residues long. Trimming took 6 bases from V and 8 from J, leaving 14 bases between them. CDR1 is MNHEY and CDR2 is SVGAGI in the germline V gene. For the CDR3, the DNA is TGTGCCAGCAGCCAATACCCCCAGGATTCACCCCTCCACTTT. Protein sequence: CASSQYPQDSPLHF.

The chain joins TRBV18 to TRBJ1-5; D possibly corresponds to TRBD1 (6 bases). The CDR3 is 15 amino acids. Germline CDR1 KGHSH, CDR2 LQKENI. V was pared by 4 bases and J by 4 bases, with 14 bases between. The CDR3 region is CASSQSQGENQPQHF. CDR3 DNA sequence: TGTGCCAGCTCACAGTCACAGGGAGAGAATCAGCCCCAGCATTTT. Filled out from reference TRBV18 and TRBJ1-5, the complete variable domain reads NAGVMQNPRHLVRRRGQEARLRCSPMKGHSHVYWYRQLPEEGLKFMVYLQKENIIDESGMPKERFSAEFPKEGPSILRIQQVVRGDSAAYFCASSQSQGENQPQHFGDGTRLSIL.

DNA of the CDR3: TGTGCCAGCAGACGACAGGGGGGTGACTATGGCTACACCTTC. Translated: CASRRQGGDYGYTF. The V call is TRBV28, the J call TRBJ1-2; 9 bases align to TRBD1. The length of the CDR3 is 14 residues. The germline gives CDR1 MDHEN, CDR2 SYDVKM. J lost 3 bases, V lost 6 bases, and 5 bases had no gene match.

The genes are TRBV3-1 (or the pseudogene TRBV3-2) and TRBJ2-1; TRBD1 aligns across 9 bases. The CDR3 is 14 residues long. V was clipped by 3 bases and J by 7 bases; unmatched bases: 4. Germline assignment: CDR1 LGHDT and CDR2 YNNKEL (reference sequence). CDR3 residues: CASSHRTGANEQFF. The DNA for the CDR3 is TGTGCCAGCAGCCATAGGACAGGGGCGAATGAGCAGTTCTTC.

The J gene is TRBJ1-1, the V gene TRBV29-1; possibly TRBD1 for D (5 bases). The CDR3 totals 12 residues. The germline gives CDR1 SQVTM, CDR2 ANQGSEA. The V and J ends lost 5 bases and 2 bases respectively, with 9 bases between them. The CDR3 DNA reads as TGCAGCGTTCGCAGGGATAACACTGAAGCTTTCTTT. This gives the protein CSVRRDNTEAFF.

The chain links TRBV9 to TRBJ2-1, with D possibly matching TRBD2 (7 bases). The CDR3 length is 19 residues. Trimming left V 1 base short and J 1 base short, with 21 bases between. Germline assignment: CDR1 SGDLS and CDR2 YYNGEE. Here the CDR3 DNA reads TGTGCCAGCAGCGTAAGGGGGGGTGGGCGCAGAAATTCCTACAATGAGCAGTTCTTC. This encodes CASSVRGGGRRNSYNEQFF.

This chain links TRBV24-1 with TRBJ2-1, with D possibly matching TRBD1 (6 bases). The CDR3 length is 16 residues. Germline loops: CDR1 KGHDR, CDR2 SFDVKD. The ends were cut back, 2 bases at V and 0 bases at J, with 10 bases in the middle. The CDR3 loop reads CATSDYRVNSYNEQFF. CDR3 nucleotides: TGTGCCACCAGTGATTACAGGGTTAACTCCTACAATGAGCAGTTCTTC.